The rows below give T cell receptor beta chains drawn from one sample of a study of cytotoxic CD8 clonotypes in ibrutinib-treated CLL. Data came from immunoSEQ multiplex PCR; TCRdb stores just in-frame clones and leaves some out. The sample contains under 50,000 clones, 68% of which appear only once. Sample: PBMCs, taken at disease progression, from a patient treated with ibrutinib. Receptor source: a human donor with chronic lymphocytic leukemia. Each CDR3 is given without its conserved first and last residue. Fields, in order: J gene, clone size, V gene, CDR3 protein. Size values are once, few and many counts, or a class for expanded clones, and some rows have none.

TRBJ2-4	few	TRBV7-9	ASSPASGSIGKDKNIQY
TRBJ2-3	few	TRBV9	ASSVAVSTDTQY
TRBJ1-2	few	TRBV19	ASSTPGQGSYGYT
TRBJ1-6	-	TRBV28	ASSLWAGRRETLH
TRBJ1-1	-	TRBV19	ASSHIPDTEAF
TRBJ2-1	-	TRBV2	ASSRLRQGSNEQF
TRBJ1-1	-	TRBV5-1	ASSFVLGDTEAF
TRBJ1-2	-	TRBV7-2	ASSLVVRVDYGYT
TRBJ1-2	-	TRBV11-2	ASSFGGLNGYT
TRBJ2-7	-	TRBV5-6	ASSLSSYEQY
TRBJ2-3	-	TRBV27	ASRREARSTDTQY
TRBJ2-7	few	TRBV7-6	ASSWGLEGTYEQY
TRBJ2-5	once	TRBV5-6	ASSSAGKETQY
TRBJ1-2	-	TRBV19	ASSIDPKANYGYT
TRBJ2-2	-	TRBV25-1	ASSPTPGQGVLTGELF
TRBJ1-5	-	TRBV2	ASRFIPGQGLSQPQH
TRBJ1-2	few	TRBV7-8	ASSLWTGPDRNYGYT
TRBJ1-3	few	TRBV2	ANRDGNTIY
TRBJ2-5	-	TRBV18	ASSPGTSGGKATQY
TRBJ2-5	-	TRBV7-3	ASSLGTSGFQETQY